The source of this T cell receptor (beta chain) is a study of neurological immune-mediated disorders. General study points: Across subjects, expanded clones had no CDR3 amino acid sequences in common, pointing to private repertoires in all groups.

This CDR3 spans 15 amino acids. Germline CDR1 reads SGHRS; CDR2 reads YFSETQ. V lost 5 bases, J lost 1 base, and 12 bases lay in between. Judged by abundance, this clonotype is medium-sized (0.01 to 0.1%). Antigen unknown. One entry per CDR3 protein results from TCRdb running MiXCR on the 5' RACE reads. This table has more than 35,000 distinct CDR3 sequences, 2.5% to 3.5% appearing once. This receptor was obtained from a woman aged 45-60 years with multiple sclerosis. Specimen: PBMCs. J is TRBJ2-2 and V is TRBV5-1, with D maybe TRBD2 (6 bases). The CDR3 DNA sequence: TGCGCCAGCAGTTTCGCGGAGGGGAACACCGGGGAGCTGTTTTTT. Amino acid sequence: CASSFAEGNTGELFF. Looking up the rest from reference TRBV5-1 and TRBJ2-2 gives the full variable domain: KAGVTQTPRYLIKTRGQQVTLSCSPISGHRSVSWYQQTPGQGLQFLFEYFSETQRNKGNFPGRFSGRQFSNSRSEMNVSTLELGDSALYLCASSFAEGNTGELFFGEGSRLTVL.